This is a list of T cell receptor beta chains from one sample in a study of blood T cell repertoires in COVID-19. The protocol was immunoSEQ multiplex PCR, while the TCRdb copy is restricted to in-frame clones and leaves out a portion. The top ten hold 10% to 13% of the sample, which has a few hundred thousand clones, approximately 86% seen once. The source material was peripheral blood. The receptors were gathered from a woman in her forties or fifties with COVID-19, enrolled during active disease. The CDR3 runs from the conserved cysteine through the conserved F or W. A D gene is named only where the DNA matches it firmly. Not all rows give a size; the values are once, few, many and, for expanded clones, a class.

>TRBV5-1|-|-|TRBJ1-2
CASSPPWENGYTF
TGCGCCAGCAGCCCACCTTGGGAGAATGGCTACACCTTC
>TRBV3-1/TRBV3-2|-|-|TRBJ1-1
CASSPLGSVNTEAFF
TGTGCCAGCAGCCCACTAGGGAGCGTGAACACTGAAGCTTTCTTT
>TRBV5-4|-|-|TRBJ2-2
CASSSITSTGELFF
TGTGCCAGCAGCTCAATTACTAGCACCGGGGAGCTGTTTTTT
>TRBV19|-|TRBD2|TRBJ2-3
CASSGTSGSTDTQYF
TGTGCCAGTAGTGGAACTAGCGGTAGCACAGATACGCAGTATTTT
>TRBV6-6|-|-|TRBJ2-2
CASNTGVTGELFF
TGTGCCAGCAATACCGGGGTCACCGGGGAGCTGTTTTTT
>TRBV7-3|-|-|TRBJ1-2
CASSLTVQEGYTF
TGTGCCAGCAGCTTGACAGTGCAAGAGGGCTACACCTTC
>TRBV3-1/TRBV3-2|-|-|TRBJ2-2
CASSLVRGGELFF
TGTGCCAGCAGCCTCGTGAGAGGCGGGGAGCTGTTTTTT
>TRBV29-1|-|-|TRBJ2-3
CSGTGLRRGLNTQYF
TGCAGCGGGACAGGTTTGCGACGGGGGTTGAATACGCAGTATTTT
>TRBV19|-|-|TRBJ2-3
CASSIGVRRGSHIDTQYF
TGTGCCAGTAGTATAGGGGTTCGGCGGGGTTCACACATAGATACGCAGTATTTT
>TRBV10-1|-|-|TRBJ1-1
CASSASSGYTEAFF
TGCGCCAGCAGTGCATCCTCTGGCTACACTGAAGCTTTCTTT
>TRBV6-5|-|TRBD1|TRBJ1-5
CATSSRTGGFQPQHF
TGTGCCACCTCTTCAAGGACAGGGGGGTTTCAGCCCCAGCATTTT
>TRBV4-1|-|TRBD2|TRBJ2-1
CASSQVGLAGAEQFF
TGCGCCAGCAGCCAAGTAGGACTAGCGGGGGCCGAGCAGTTCTTC
>TRBV10-3|-|-|TRBJ2-1
CATSQSGEQFF
TGTGCCACATCTCAAAGCGGGGAGCAGTTCTTC
>TRBV28|-|TRBD2|TRBJ2-1
CASSSSGGYNEQFF
TGTGCCAGCAGTTCTAGCGGGGGTTACAATGAGCAGTTCTTC
>TRBV2|-|-|TRBJ1-3
CASSRDFGNTIYF
TGTGCCAGCAGCCGGGACTTTGGAAACACCATATATTTT
>TRBV6-5|-|TRBD1|TRBJ2-3
CASSRDRSFTDTQYF
TGTGCCAGCAGTCGGGACAGATCCTTCACAGATACGCAGTATTTT
>TRBV4-1|-|TRBD2|TRBJ2-5
CASSQEPSGAASQETQYF
TGCGCCAGCAGCCAAGAGCCTAGCGGGGCCGCATCACAAGAGACCCAGTACTTC
>TRBV19|-|-|TRBJ1-1
CASSIGATEAFF
TGTGCCAGTAGTATAGGGGCCACTGAAGCTTTCTTT
>TRBV7-9|-|-|TRBJ1-5
CASSFAGAGNQPQHF
TGTGCCAGCAGCTTTGCTGGGGCAGGCAATCAGCCCCAGCATTTT
>TRBV30|once|-|TRBJ2-7
CAWSSPGNEQYF
TGTGCCTGGAGTTCTCCAGGGAACGAGCAGTACTTC
>TRBV7-2|-|-|TRBJ2-5
CASTLSSGRETQYF
TGTGCCAGCACCCTATCTTCGGGGAGGGAGACCCAGTACTTC
>TRBV30|-|TRBD1|TRBJ1-3
CAWSPRQGQRNTIYF
TGTGCCTGGAGTCCCCGACAGGGGCAACGGAACACCATATATTTT
>TRBV7-3|-|TRBD1|TRBJ1-2
CASSLAGGDYGYTF
TGTGCCAGCAGCTTGGCAGGGGGCGACTATGGCTACACCTTC
>TRBV12-5|-|-|TRBJ2-2
CASGFIPYSGNTGELFF
TGTGCTAGTGGTTTTATTCCCTACTCGGGAAACACCGGGGAGCTGTTTTTT
>TRBV28|-|-|TRBJ1-4
CASSLGAGIKEKLFF
TGTGCCAGCAGTTTAGGCGCAGGAATCAAGGAAAAACTGTTTTTT
>TRBV28|-|TRBD1|TRBJ1-1
CASSINRGFEAFF
TGTGCCAGCAGTATCAACAGGGGCTTTGAAGCTTTCTTT
>TRBV9|-|-|TRBJ2-2
CASSGQRFTGELFF
TGTGCCAGCAGCGGTCAGCGGTTCACCGGGGAGCTGTTTTTT
>TRBV4-1|-|-|TRBJ1-6
CASSQDPGRSYNSPLHF
TGCGCCAGCAGCCAAGACCCAGGTCGGTCCTATAATTCACCCCTCCACTTT
>TRBV18|-|TRBD1|TRBJ1-2
CASSPGTGGSYGYTF
TGTGCCAGCTCACCGGGAACAGGGGGAAGCTATGGCTACACCTTC
>TRBV27|-|-|TRBJ1-5
CASSLTGGGQPQHF
TGTGCCAGCAGTCTAACCGGGGGGGGGCAGCCCCAGCATTTT
>TRBV19|-|TRBD1|TRBJ1-4
CASSPQGQGWKLFF
TGTGCCAGTAGTCCACAAGGACAGGGGTGGAAACTGTTTTTT
>TRBV12-5|-|TRBD1|TRBJ1-3
CASGLRTGTGNTIYF
TGTGCTAGTGGTTTGCGGACAGGGACTGGAAACACCATATATTTT
>TRBV4-3|few|-|TRBJ2-2
CASSQHSGVGAGELFF
TGCGCCAGCAGCCAACATTCGGGGGTAGGGGCCGGGGAGCTGTTTTTT
>TRBV2|-|TRBD1|TRBJ2-2
CASTIDRGPGELFF
TGTGCCAGCACTATCGACAGGGGGCCCGGGGAGCTGTTTTTT
>TRBV18|-|TRBD1|TRBJ1-6
CASSLGKDRGNSPLHF
TGTGCCAGCTCACTAGGGAAGGACAGGGGAAATTCACCCCTCCACTTT
>TRBV5-4|-|-|TRBJ2-5
CASSFRQVQETQYF
TGTGCCAGCAGCTTTCGGCAGGTTCAAGAGACCCAGTACTTC
>TRBV27|-|-|TRBJ2-7
CASSLNRAYEQYF
TGTGCCAGCAGTTTAAACAGGGCCTACGAGCAGTACTTC
>TRBV20-1|-|-|TRBJ1-3
CSASISNTIYF
TGCAGTGCTAGTATCTCGAACACCATATATTTT
>TRBV6-5|-|-|TRBJ1-2
CASSTGTGGSYTF
TGTGCCAGCAGTACCGGGACGGGGGGTAGCTACACCTTC
>TRBV7-6|-|-|TRBJ1-3
CASAQGVSGNTIYF
TGTGCCAGCGCCCAGGGCGTCTCTGGAAACACCATATATTTT
>TRBV6-2/TRBV6-3|few|-|TRBJ1-5
CASSYGDQPQHF
TGTGCCAGCAGTTACGGAGATCAGCCCCAGCATTTT
>TRBV4-1|-|-|TRBJ1-2
CASSQEDSYGYTF
TGCGCCAGCAGCCAGGAAGACAGCTATGGCTACACCTTC
>TRBV5-6|-|TRBD1|TRBJ1-2
CASSTSGQGGYGYTF
TGTGCCAGCAGCACCTCGGGACAGGGTGGCTATGGCTACACCTTC